This TCR beta chain appears in the sequencing data of a study of cytomegalovirus exposure and HLA in healthy donors. The repertoire was sequenced with immunoSEQ multiplex PCR; TCRdb's copy has only in-frame clones and lacks some. The repertoire holds 110,000 to 150,000 clones, with approximately 86% as singletons. CDR1 and CDR2 (germline): SGHTA, FQGTGA. The CDR3 loop spans 13 amino acids. The ends were cut back, 5 bases at V and 1 base at J, with 8 bases in the middle. This clone came up a few times. The J gene is TRBJ1-1, the V gene TRBV7-3; tentatively, D is TRBD1 (5 bases). The receptor comes from a woman aged 18-29 years in good health and CMV-seropositive. The sample taken for sequencing was PBMCs. CDR3 nucleotides: TGTGCCAGCAGCGCCGACAGGAACACTGAAGCTTTCTTT. Its protein is CASSADRNTEAFF.